The next 30 T cell receptor beta chains were all read from a single sample in a study of shared clonotypes between healthy human individuals. CD45RO-negative CD8 cells positively selected for CCR7 made up the naive population, which excluded terminally differentiated effector memory CD45RA+ cells. Here immunoSEQ multiplex PCR was the method, and the copy in TCRdb shows in-frame clones only, minus some. The sample shows about 580,000 clones, roughly 98% of them seen only once. The sequenced sample consisted of naive CD8+ T cells sorted from blood. Every receptor here comes from a man aged 25-40 years in good health.

This clone was picked up one time. Other DNA sequences of this sample code for an identical CDR3. This chain joins TRBV4-3 and TRBJ2-1; D is possibly TRBD1 (5 bases). Trimming pared 0 bases from V and 1 base from J, leaving 7 bases between. The germline V gene encodes CDR1 LGHNA and CDR2 YSLEER. CDR3 size: 15 residues. DNA of the CDR3: TGCGCCAGCAGCCAAGACAGGGTTTCCTACAATGAGCAGTTCTTC. Translated, it gives CASSQDRVSYNEQFF.

The sample holds one count of this clone. The DNA of the CDR3 is TGTGCCAGCAGTTTAAGTCGGGTAACAAGCTATGGCTACACCTTC. Translated: CASSLSRVTSYGYTF. This chain connects TRBV27 to TRBJ1-2, with unresolved D. CDR3 size: 15 residues. The V and J ends lost 2 bases and 4 bases respectively, with 14 bases between them. Germline assignment: CDR1 MNHEY and CDR2 SMNVEV (reference sequence).

J is TRBJ1-5 and V is TRBV27; D call uncertain. Trimming took off 4 bases at V and 3 bases at J, with 13 bases between the two ends. The CDR3 consists of 15 residues. CDR1 is MNHEY and CDR2 is SMNVEV in the germline V gene (reference sequence). CDR3: CASSSHFGSNQPQHF. The CDR3 bases are TGTGCCAGCAGTTCACACTTTGGCTCCAATCAGCCCCAGCATTTT.

The chain joins TRBV7-9 to TRBJ2-3; 8 bases fit TRBD2. J was trimmed by 0 bases and V by 5 bases; bases with no gene match: 7. The CDR3 runs 16 residues. Germline values: CDR1 SEHNR, CDR2 FQNEAQ (reference sequence). DNA for the CDR3: TGTGCCAGCAGCCCACGGGGGGGATCTAGCACAGATACGCAGTATTTT. It specifies CASSPRGGSSTDTQYF.

The chain is built from TRBV7-9 and TRBJ1-4, with D unresolved. V was clipped by 5 bases and J by 6 bases, with 16 bases between them. Germline assignment: CDR1 SEHNR and CDR2 FQNEAQ (reference sequence). The CDR3 has 15 residues. DNA for the CDR3: TGTGCCAGCAGCCCTCCGGGCCCTCGGGATGAAAAACTGTTTTTT. Its translation is CASSPPGPRDEKLFF. The whole variable domain, remainder taken from reference TRBV7-9 and TRBJ1-4, is DTGVSQNPRHKITKRGQNVTFRCDPISEHNRLYWYRQTLGQGPEFLTYFQNEAQLEKSRLLSDRFSAERPKGSFSTLEIQRTEQGDSAMYLCASSPPGPRDEKLFFGSGTQLSVL.

The chain combines TRBV2 with TRBJ1-2; a possible D gene is TRBD1 (6 bases). The V gene's germline CDR1 is SNHLY and CDR2 FYNNEI. V dropped 3 bases and J dropped 8 bases, with 13 bases sitting between them. The CDR3 loop spans 13 amino acids. CDR3 region: CASSDSDRSGYTF. The CDR3 DNA is TGTGCCAGCAGTGATTCGGACAGAAGCGGCTACACCTTC.

This chain joins TRBV4-1 and TRBJ2-1, with 10 nucleotides matching TRBD2. J lost 5 bases, V lost 0 bases, and 10 bases had no gene match. The CDR3 has 18 amino acids. Per germline, CDR1 MGHRA and CDR2 YSYEKL. CDR3 sequence (DNA): TGCGCCAGCAGCCAAGACCCGGTAGCGGGAGGTCTGAACAATGAGCAGTTCTTC. Its translation is CASSQDPVAGGLNNEQFF.

This clone appeared a single time. The V gene is TRBV27, the J gene TRBJ1-5; D gene ambiguous. This CDR3 contains 13 residues. Looked up from germline, CDR1 is MNHEY and CDR2 is SMNVEV (reference sequence). The ends were cut back, 6 bases at V and 9 bases at J, with 15 bases in the middle. CDR3: CASSRGPSWPQHF. The CDR3, as DNA: TGTGCCAGCAGCCGAGGGCCTTCCTGGCCCCAGCATTTT.

The chain is built from TRBV7-9 and TRBJ2-7, with 8 positions matching TRBD1. Germline loops: CDR1 SEHNR, CDR2 FQNEAQ (reference sequence). Losses at the gene ends were 5 bases for V and 6 bases for J; bases not matched to a gene: 12. The CDR3 is 15 residues long. CDR3 in amino acids: CASSRPQGGLAEQYF. The CDR3 DNA is TGTGCCAGCAGCCGACCACAGGGGGGCCTCGCCGAGCAGTACTTC.

V and J are TRBV9 and TRBJ2-7; 9 bases are a match to TRBD1. V lost 3 bases, J lost 5 bases, and 6 bases stayed unmatched. CDR3 size: 14 residues. The germline gives CDR1 SGDLS, CDR2 YYNGEE. CDR3 nucleotides: TGTGCCAGCAGCGAGGGGGACAGGGTCCACGAGCAGTACTTC. Encoded protein: CASSEGDRVHEQYF. Combining the CDR3 with reference TRBV9 and TRBJ2-7 gives the whole variable domain DSGVTQTPKHLITATGQRVTLRCSPRSGDLSVYWYQQSLDQGLQFLIQYYNGEERAKGNILERFSAQQFPDLHSELNLSSLELGDSALYFCASSEGDRVHEQYFGPGTRLTVT.

This chain links TRBV5-4 with TRBJ2-1; the match to TRBD2 covers 8 bases. The V gene end was trimmed by 4 bases and the J gene end by 3 bases; junction bases not matched to a gene: 6. CDR1 is SGHNT, CDR2 YYREEE, per germline (reference sequence). This CDR3 comprises 15 residues. The CDR3 DNA reads TGTGCCAGCAGCGGCTGGACTAGCAGCTACAATGAGCAGTTCTTC. Translation gives CASSGWTSSYNEQFF.

This chain connects TRBV10-3 to TRBJ2-1; TRBD2 is a possible D gene (6 bases). The CDR3 contains 15 residues. From germline, CDR1 is ENHRY and CDR2 SYGVKD. Trimming cost V 3 bases and J 1 base, with 10 bases left between them. CDR3 amino acids: CAISDGGTSYNEQFF. In nucleotides, the CDR3 is TGTGCCATCAGTGACGGCGGGACGTCCTACAATGAGCAGTTCTTC.

The gene calls are TRBV7-3 and TRBJ2-7; D may correspond to TRBD1 or TRBD2 (7 bases each). Germline values: CDR1 SGHTA, CDR2 FQGTGA. The CDR3 contains 18 residues. The V and J ends lost 5 bases and 6 bases respectively, with 29 bases between them. The CDR3 DNA sequence: TGTGCCAGCAGCCCGCTGGGAGGGGGCGAAGCTAGCGGCTCCGAGCAGTACTTC. This codes for CASSPLGGGEASGSEQYF.

About this clone itself: Other DNA sequences within the sample encode an identical CDR3. The chain carries TRBV11-2 and TRBJ2-7; TRBD2 aligns across 8 bases. Germline assignment: CDR1 SGHAT and CDR2 FQNNGV. The V gene end was trimmed by 1 base and the J gene end by 3 bases; junction bases not matched to a gene: 2. The CDR3 consists of 14 residues. Written as DNA, the CDR3 is TGTGCCAGCAGCTTAGGTGCGGGGGGCTACGAGCAGTACTTC. Translating gives CASSLGAGGYEQYF.

The gene calls are TRBV6-6 and TRBJ2-2, with no clear D. This CDR3 has 14 amino acids. CDR1 is MNHNY, CDR2 SVGAGI, per germline (reference sequence). The germline V and J ends were trimmed by 2 bases and 3 bases, with 7 bases remaining between them. The CDR3, as DNA: TGTGCCAGCAGTTACACGGGTTACACCGGGGAGCTGTTTTTT. Translated: CASSYTGYTGELFF.

This rearrangement joins TRBV7-9 to TRBJ1-5; possible D gene TRBD1, 5 bases. The V and J ends lost 3 bases and 2 bases respectively, with 11 bases between them. This CDR3 spans 15 amino acids. CDR1 and CDR2 (germline): SEHNR, FQNEAQ (reference sequence). In DNA, the CDR3 is TGTGCCAGCAGCTTTGAAGGGGAAGGCAATCAGCCCCAGCATTTT. Protein: CASSFEGEGNQPQHF.

The rearrangement joins TRBV12-5 to TRBJ2-7; TRBD2 aligns across 9 bases. The germline V gene encodes CDR1 LGHNT and CDR2 FRNRAP. The CDR3 is 14 residues long. The V segment lost 9 bases and the J segment 0 bases; nucleotides outside the gene matches: 6. CDR3 loop: CARGRLADSYEQYF. DNA for the CDR3: TGTGCTAGAGGTAGACTAGCGGACTCCTACGAGCAGTACTTC.

This chain links TRBV30 with TRBJ2-2; the D gene is possibly TRBD2 (6 bases). The V and J ends lost 6 bases and 2 bases respectively, with 10 bases between them. This CDR3 is 13 amino acids long. Germline V lookup: CDR1 GTSNPN, CDR2 SVGIG (reference sequence). CDR3 residues: CACGTFNTGELFF. Written as DNA, the CDR3 is TGTGCCTGTGGGACTTTTAACACCGGGGAGCTGTTTTTT.

Only one count was recorded for this clone. The chain joins TRBV7-9 to TRBJ2-6; 7 bases line up with TRBD2. Germline CDR1 is SEHNR and CDR2 is FQNEAQ (reference sequence). The CDR3 length is 18 residues. Trimming took 5 bases from V and 3 from J; bases not matched to a gene: 13. The CDR3 region has the DNA TGTGCCAGCAGCCCCCCCGCGGGAGATCCGGGTGGGGCCAACGTCCTGACTTTC. Its translation is CASSPPAGDPGGANVLTF.

The chain is built from TRBV9 and TRBJ2-7; the D gene is possibly TRBD1 (6 bases). V was cut by 4 bases and J by 5 bases, with 16 bases left in between. Germline CDR1 SGDLS, CDR2 YYNGEE. This CDR3 is built from 14 residues. The CDR3 protein is CASSPDRLIHEQYF. CDR3 DNA: TGTGCCAGCAGCCCCGACAGGCTAATCCACGAGCAGTACTTC. Complete variable domain (other parts from reference TRBV9 and TRBJ2-7): DSGVTQTPKHLITATGQRVTLRCSPRSGDLSVYWYQQSLDQGLQFLIQYYNGEERAKGNILERFSAQQFPDLHSELNLSSLELGDSALYFCASSPDRLIHEQYFGPGTRLTVT.

On this clone: The sample contains more than one DNA sequence encoding this CDR3. The chain recombines TRBV2 with TRBJ1-1, with D perhaps TRBD1 (5 bases). V lost 6 bases, J lost 5 bases, and 10 bases lay in between. The CDR3 spans 12 residues. The V gene's germline CDR1 is SNHLY and CDR2 FYNNEI. CDR3 bases: TGTGCCAGCAGGGGGGGGAGGACTGAAGCTTTCTTT. This gives the protein CASRGGRTEAFF.

Concerning this clone itself: This specimen includes other DNA sequences encoding the same CDR3. The V call is TRBV10-3, the J call TRBJ1-1; 8 bases agree with TRBD1. Germline CDR1 ENHRY, CDR2 SYGVKD. This CDR3 spans 15 amino acids. V shed 0 bases and J 1 base; nucleotides not matched to a gene: 1. The CDR3 here is CAISESGQGNTEAFF. DNA for the CDR3: TGTGCCATCAGTGAGTCTGGACAGGGGAACACTGAAGCTTTCTTT.

The chain carries TRBV10-3 and TRBJ2-1; D may be TRBD1 (6 bases). This CDR3 spans 16 amino acids. The V end lost 3 bases, the J end lost 4 bases, and 16 bases lay between the germline ends. Looked up from germline, CDR1 is ENHRY and CDR2 is SYGVKD. The DNA for the CDR3 is TGTGCCATCAGTGAACTGGAACAGGGCCGGTACAATGAGCAGTTCTTC. Translating gives CAISELEQGRYNEQFF.

CDR3 amino acids: CASSLTGSGLDTQYF. The CDR3, as DNA: TGTGCCAGCAGCCTGACGGGGTCGGGTTTGGATACGCAGTATTTT. This chain links TRBV11-2 with TRBJ2-3, with D possibly being TRBD2 (5 bases). Germline CDR1 reads SGHAT; CDR2 reads FQNNGV. The V and J ends lost 5 bases and 6 bases respectively, with 18 bases between them. This CDR3 spans 15 amino acids. Variable domain in full (rest from reference TRBV11-2 and TRBJ2-3): EAGVAQSPRYKIIEKRQSVAFWCNPISGHATLYWYQQILGQGPKLLIQFQNNGVVDDSQLPKDRFSAERLKGVDSTLKIQPAKLEDSAVYLCASSLTGSGLDTQYFGPGTRLTVL.

The rearrangement joins TRBV11-2 to TRBJ1-1, with a tentative D call TRBD1 (6 bases). CDR3 length: 14 amino acids. The germline V gene encodes CDR1 SGHAT and CDR2 FQNNGV. The DNA for the CDR3 is TGTGGAGGGGGGGGTGACGGGATGAACACTGAAGCTTTCTTT. Translation gives CGGGGDGMNTEAFF.

This sequence joins TRBV15 and TRBJ2-2; no firm D call. This CDR3 comprises 12 residues. V dropped 1 base and J dropped 8 bases, with 5 bases sitting between them. Germline assignment: CDR1 LNHNV and CDR2 YYDKDF (reference sequence). The CDR3 DNA sequence: TGTGCCACCAGCAGAGCTCGAGGGGAGCTGTTTTTT. It translates to CATSRARGELFF. The whole variable domain, filled in from reference TRBV15 and TRBJ2-2, reads DAMVIQNPRYQVTQFGKPVTLSCSQTLNHNVMYWYQQKSSQAPKLLFHYYDKDFNNEADTPDNFQSRRPNTSFCFLDIRSPGLGDTAMYLCATSRARGELFFGEGSRLTVL.

The chain links TRBV27 to TRBJ2-7, with D possibly matching TRBD1 (6 bases). V was pared by 5 bases and J by 2 bases, with 13 bases between. The CDR3 is 14 amino acids. Germline-derived CDR1 and CDR2 are MNHEY and SMNVEV (reference sequence). CDR3 coding DNA: TGTGCCAGCAGTCTCTTGGGGGCCACCTACGAGCAGTACTTC. It codes for CASSLLGATYEQYF.

CDR3 protein: CASSPRLAAYDTQYF. As DNA, the CDR3 is TGTGCCAGCAGCCCCAGGCTGGCAGCTTACGATACGCAGTATTTT. The chain carries TRBV28 and TRBJ2-3; no clear D gene. CDR3 length: 15 residues. Trimming took off 6 bases at V and 6 bases at J, with 19 bases between the two ends. Germline V gives CDR1 MDHEN, CDR2 SYDVKM.

V is TRBV11-1 and J is TRBJ2-2, with 7 nucleotides matching TRBD1. Per the germline V gene, CDR1 is SGHAT and CDR2 is FQDESV (reference sequence). The CDR3 consists of 16 residues. Trimming at V came to 5 bases and at J to 0 bases, leaving 6 bases not matched to a gene. The CDR3 bases are TGTGCCAGCAGCATCCGGACAGGCGCGAACACCGGGGAGCTGTTTTTT. The encoded protein is CASSIRTGANTGELFF.

The chain has TRBV5-1 and TRBJ2-7, with D uncertain. Germline V gene sequence: CDR1 SGHRS, CDR2 YFSETQ. This CDR3 region has 16 residues. V lost 0 bases to trimming and J lost 0 bases, with 13 bases between them. The CDR3 here is CASSLAVETSSYEQYF. CDR3 coding DNA: TGCGCCAGCAGCTTGGCGGTGGAAACCAGCTCCTACGAGCAGTACTTC.